The following is a TCR beta chain sequence with its context. Its recognized antigen is unknown. Qualities for individual bases were not recorded, and no much larger clone is one base off. This record belongs to a study of human T cells and chemical hapten exposure (dated by TCRdb to the early 2020s). Regarding the study in general: For sensitization, 2% DPC in acetone was applied to an approximately 2 cm by approximately 2 cm area of upper inner arm skin. Patch tests used Finn chambers with 0.01% DPC on the upper back, scored after 6 days by International Contact Dermatitis Research Group standards. Peripheral blood TCR repertoire changes were tracked in vivo in alopecia patients during primary and secondary sensitization to the hapten diphenylcyclopropenone (DPC). Patient blood was sampled pre-sensitization (week 0) and at 2, 6 and about 24 weeks after DPC sensitization. Patients additionally received weekly therapeutic DPC doses to the scalp throughout the roughly 25-week study period. Most of the patients in the cohort were female, and the cohort covered alopecia areata with under or over 50% scalp involvement, alopecia totalis and alopecia universalis. For TCR sequencing, blood came from approximately 29 alopecia patients at anywhere from one to four time points (pre-sensitization, 2, 6 and 24 weeks). Libraries were pooled for sequencing, and per-sample TCR yields varied mainly because of small differences in library volumes within the pool. Broader findings and caveats from the paper: DPC sensitization did not change the number of TCRs with a frequency above 1 in 1000, and there was no evidence of changes in global repertoire structure. After repeated subsampling, the strength of the expansion versus patch-test correlation and the threshold at which it became significant changed. Patch test score correlated positively with the number of PT1 expanded TCRs, reaching significance at thresholds 8, 16 and 32 but not at 4. Alopecia, a presumed autoimmune disease, was present in all patients, so the immune response of the patients might differ from that of healthy individuals. Compared with pre-sensitization or healthy control sets, expanded TCRs formed significantly more large CDR3 similarity clusters, which is consistent with antigen-driven responses.

Libraries came from RACE. Sequencing took place on a NextSeq 500. During library preparation, unique molecular identifiers were attached to individual cDNA molecules so that TCRs could be counted quantitatively and reproducibly. Each blood RNA sample was used to sequence both TCR alpha and TCR beta chains. The published analysis was carried out like this. Samples had a median of about 90,000 TCRs, with a range from about 23,224 to 700,000. V, J and CDR3 annotation of the TCR reads was carried out using the Decombinator software suite. To make PS versus PT1 abundance plots, every sample was subsampled to the same number of TCRs (28,000). Expanded TCRs were defined as absent before sensitization and observed at least eight times at the 2-week time point. TCRdb reran the public reads through fastp at Q25 and MiXCR, keeping productive beta chains. Rows merge per CDR3 protein into single entries with the most common DNA and genes. What appears here as the V and J calls and clone size reflects TCRdb's work, not the paper's. The sample data list 360,000 or so distinct CDR3 sequences, and about 6.3% of these were observed just once. Of the sample, 4.5% to 6% falls within the top ten clones.

What this sample's time point label stands for: patch test 2, 6 weeks after DPC sensitization. The treatment or condition label for this specimen denotes: therapeutic diphenylcyclopropenone sensitization with weekly scalp DPC. Blood at each patch-test visit was drawn before the patch test was applied. Patients were considered eligible if aged 18 to 70, diagnosed with alopecia and deemed suitable for DPC therapy, and patients were excluded if pregnant. Total RNA was extracted from unfractionated whole blood that had been collected in Tempus Blood RNA tubes. The CDR3, cysteine through phenylalanine, is 14 amino acids long. Only the CDR3 DNA stays, 42 bases, in frame from base 1. Compared with germline, V lacks 3 bases and J lacks 4 bases; bases without a gene match: 6. The germline V gene specifies SQVTM as CDR1 and ANQGSEA as CDR2.

The chain is made from TRBV29-1 and TRBJ2-7, with 10 bases aligning to TRBD2. This receptor was taken from a woman under 30 with alopecia areata. Some clones in this sample may be carry-over from other donors' samples. The source material was whole blood, sampled in connection with sensitization to the hapten diphenylcyclopropenone (DPC). The CDR3 sequence is CSVELAGGLYEQYF. The DNA is as follows: TGCAGCGTTGAGTTAGCGGGGGGCCTATACGAGCAGTACTTC.